This is a list of T cell receptor beta chains from one sample in a study of cytomegalovirus exposure and HLA in healthy donors. The data were produced by immunoSEQ multiplex PCR, yet TCRdb's version contains in-frame clones alone and is incomplete. The table has some 240,000 clones, roughly 83% seen once. The source material was PBMCs. The receptors were gathered from a woman between 18 and 29 years old in good health and CMV-seronegative. Both conserved end residues are part of each CDR3. The D gene is left open where the match is weak. Clone size is shown for a subset of rows, as once, few, many or a class of expanded clone.

V gene,D gene,clone size,J gene,CDR3 DNA,CDR3 protein
TRBV5-1,.,.,TRBJ1-1,TGCGCCAGCAGCCCCGCCGGGAGGGGGGACACTGAAGCTTTCTTT,CASSPAGRGDTEAFF
TRBV18,.,.,TRBJ1-2,TGTGCCAGCTCACCGTCCGATTATGGCTACACCTTC,CASSPSDYGYTF
TRBV27,.,many,TRBJ1-1,TGTGCCAGCAGTTTACGGGAAACGAACACTGAAGCTTTCTTT,CASSLRETNTEAFF
TRBV5-1,TRBD1,.,TRBJ1-5,TGCGCCAGCAGTCCCGGGACAGGGGACAATCAGCCCCAGCATTTT,CASSPGTGDNQPQHF
TRBV5-1,TRBD1,once,TRBJ2-7,TGCGCCAGCAGGGTGGGACAGGGCACCTACGAGCAGTACTTC,CASRVGQGTYEQYF
TRBV28,.,.,TRBJ1-2,TGTGCCAGCAGTCGTCCGCTTCGGGCCCTCTATGGCTACACCTTC,CASSRPLRALYGYTF
TRBV5-4,TRBD2,.,TRBJ2-1,TGTGCCAGCAGCTTGGGGAATAGCGGGGCCTACAATGAGCAGTTCTTC,CASSLGNSGAYNEQFF
TRBV11-1,TRBD1,.,TRBJ1-1,TGTGCCAGCAGCTGGACAGGCACTGAAGCTTTCTTT,CASSWTGTEAFF
TRBV30,.,.,TRBJ1-1,TGTGCGATGGAAGGGGGAGCTGAAGCTTTCTTT,CAMEGGAEAFF
TRBV5-6,TRBD2,.,TRBJ2-5,TGTGCCAGCAGCCCCGGGACTAGCGGGGAGACCCAGTACTTC,CASSPGTSGETQYF
TRBV6-1,.,.,TRBJ2-7,TGTGCCAGCAGTGAAAGAGGTAGCGCGCAGGTGCAGTACTTC,CASSERGSAQVQYF
TRBV14,TRBD2,many,TRBJ2-2,TGTGCCAGCAGCCCCGTGAACCGGCGGGAGGGACTCAGGGGGGAGCTGTTTTTT,CASSPVNRREGLRGELFF
TRBV9,.,.,TRBJ1-3,TGTGCCAGCAGCGTAGACAGTACTGGAAACACCATATATTTT,CASSVDSTGNTIYF
TRBV29-1,TRBD2,.,TRBJ2-3,TGCAGCGTTGTGTTAGCGGGGGGTGGTGCGGGAGATACGCAGTATTTT,CSVVLAGGGAGDTQYF
TRBV11-3,TRBD1,.,TRBJ2-5,TGTGCCAGCAGCTCTCCGGGACAGCAAGAGACCCAGTACTTC,CASSSPGQQETQYF
TRBV21-1,.,.,TRBJ2-7,TGTGCCAGCAGCGGGCAGGGGGAAGGCGAGCAGTACTTC,CASSGQGEGEQYF
TRBV6-6,.,.,TRBJ1-4,TGTGCCAGCTTAGGAACTTGGGGGACTAATGAAAAACTGTTTTTT,CASLGTWGTNEKLFF
TRBV29-1,.,.,TRBJ1-5,TGCAGCGTTGCGATGGGCGATCAGCCCCAGCATTTT,CSVAMGDQPQHF
TRBV6-1,TRBD1,.,TRBJ1-2,TGTGCCAGCAGTGATCACAGGGGATTCTATGGCTACACCTTC,CASSDHRGFYGYTF
TRBV28,.,.,TRBJ1-1,TGTGCCAGCAGTTTTGCAGGCAGTGGCACTGAAGCTTTCTTT,CASSFAGSGTEAFF
TRBV30,.,.,TRBJ1-1,TGTGCCTGGACCGGATGGCCGGGGAGGAACACTGAAGCTTTCTTT,CAWTGWPGRNTEAFF
TRBV30,.,.,TRBJ2-5,TGTGCCTGGAGTGTACGTTCGGGGAATCTGGCCCAGTACTTC,CAWSVRSGNLAQYF
TRBV28,.,.,TRBJ2-7,TGTGCCAGCATCCCGGGAGACTCCTACGAGCAGTACTTC,CASIPGDSYEQYF
TRBV7-8,TRBD1,.,TRBJ1-5,TGTGCCAGCAGCCCCGGACAGGGAAATCAGCCCCAGCATTTT,CASSPGQGNQPQHF
TRBV5-1,TRBD1,.,TRBJ1-1,TGCGCCAGCCACGGACAGGGCGGCACTGAAGCTTTCTTT,CASHGQGGTEAFF
TRBV12-5,TRBD1,.,TRBJ1-2,TGTGCTAGTGGTTTGGGGGGACAGAGATCCAACTATGGCTACACCTTC,CASGLGGQRSNYGYTF
TRBV5-1,TRBD2,.,TRBJ2-1,TGCGCCAGCAGCGTTCCTAGCGGGGGGGCGGATGAGCAGTTCTTC,CASSVPSGGADEQFF
TRBV2,TRBD2,once,TRBJ2-7,TGTGCCAGCAGGAGCGGGGTCTACGAGCAGTACTTC,CASRSGVYEQYF
TRBV7-2,.,.,TRBJ1-2,TGTGCCAGCAGCTTAGCAACCGGGACCAACGCTGGCTACACCTTC,CASSLATGTNAGYTF
TRBV5-1,.,.,TRBJ2-3,TGCGCCAGCAGCTTGGAGCTAGGTACAGATACGCAGTATTTT,CASSLELGTDTQYF
TRBV1,.,.,TRBJ2-7,TGCACCAGCAGCGTGTTGACTGGGTATTACGAGCAGTACTTC,CTSSVLTGYYEQYF
TRBV4-1,.,once,TRBJ2-2,TGCGCCAGCAGCTACTATCAGGGGAGCAACACCGGGGAGCTGTTTTTT,CASSYYQGSNTGELFF
TRBV9,.,.,TRBJ2-3,TGTGCCAGCAGCGTAGCTACGAGGGTTACCGATACGCAGTATTTT,CASSVATRVTDTQYF
TRBV7-9,.,.,TRBJ1-1,TGTGCCAGCAGCCCCAGGGGAACGGAAGCTTTCTTT,CASSPRGTEAFF
TRBV5-4,.,.,TRBJ1-6,TGTGCCAGCAGCCCCTCCTATAATTCACCCCTCCACTTT,CASSPSYNSPLHF
TRBV6-5,TRBD2,.,TRBJ2-5,TGTGCCAGCAGTTGGACGACTAGCGGGAGGTTTGAGACCCAGTACTTC,CASSWTTSGRFETQYF